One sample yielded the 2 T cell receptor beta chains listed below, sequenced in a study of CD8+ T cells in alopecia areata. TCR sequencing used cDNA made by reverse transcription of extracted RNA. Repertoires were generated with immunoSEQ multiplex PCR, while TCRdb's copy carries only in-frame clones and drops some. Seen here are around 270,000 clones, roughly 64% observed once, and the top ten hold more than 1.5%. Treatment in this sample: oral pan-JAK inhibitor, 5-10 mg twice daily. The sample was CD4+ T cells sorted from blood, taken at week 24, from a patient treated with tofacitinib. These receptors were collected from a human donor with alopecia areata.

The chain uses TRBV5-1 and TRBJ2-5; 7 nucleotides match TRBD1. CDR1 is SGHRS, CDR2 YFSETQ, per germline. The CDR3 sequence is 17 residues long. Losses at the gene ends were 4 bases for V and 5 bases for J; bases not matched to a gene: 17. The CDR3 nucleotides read TGCGCCAGCAGCCCCCAGCCGGGACAGAAAAGTAAGGAGACCCAGTACTTC. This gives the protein CASSPQPGQKSKETQYF.

The CDR3 sequence is CAWTEGSTDTQYF. DNA of the CDR3: TGTGCCTGGACGGAAGGGTCCACAGATACGCAGTATTTT. The rearrangement uses TRBV30 and TRBJ2-3; D is undetermined. CDR3 length equals 13 residues. Germline V gene data show CDR1 as GTSNPN and CDR2 as SVGIG (reference sequence). Trimming cost V 4 bases and J 2 bases, with 10 bases left between them.